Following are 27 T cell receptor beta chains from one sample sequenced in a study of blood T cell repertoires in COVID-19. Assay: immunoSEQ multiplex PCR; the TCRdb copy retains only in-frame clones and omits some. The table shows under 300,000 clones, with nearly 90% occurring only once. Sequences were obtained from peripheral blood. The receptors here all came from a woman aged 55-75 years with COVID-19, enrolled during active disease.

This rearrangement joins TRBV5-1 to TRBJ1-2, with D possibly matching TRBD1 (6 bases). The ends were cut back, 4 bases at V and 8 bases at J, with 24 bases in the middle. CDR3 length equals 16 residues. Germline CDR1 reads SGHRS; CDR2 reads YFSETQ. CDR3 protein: CASSPYPRGAGEGYTF. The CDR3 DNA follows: TGCGCCAGCAGCCCTTACCCCAGAGGGGCAGGGGAGGGCTACACCTTC.

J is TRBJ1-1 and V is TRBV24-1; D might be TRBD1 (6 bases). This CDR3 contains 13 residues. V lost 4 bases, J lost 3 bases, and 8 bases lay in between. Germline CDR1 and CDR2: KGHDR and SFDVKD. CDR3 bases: TGTGCCACCAGTGACAGGGGATACACTGAAGCTTTCTTT. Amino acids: CATSDRGYTEAFF.

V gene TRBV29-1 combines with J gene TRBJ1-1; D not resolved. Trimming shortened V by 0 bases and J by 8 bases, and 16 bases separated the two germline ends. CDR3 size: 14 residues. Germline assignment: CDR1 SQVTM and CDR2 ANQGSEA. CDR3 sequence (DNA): TGCAGCGTTGAAGATCTAGGACGGGATACCGAAGCTTTCTTT. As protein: CSVEDLGRDTEAFF.

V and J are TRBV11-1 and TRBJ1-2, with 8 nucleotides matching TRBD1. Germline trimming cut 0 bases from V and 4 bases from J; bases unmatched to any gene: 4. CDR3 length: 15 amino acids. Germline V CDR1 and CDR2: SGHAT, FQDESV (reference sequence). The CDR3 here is CASSLAGQGGYGYTF. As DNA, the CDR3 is TGTGCCAGCAGCTTAGCCGGACAGGGAGGCTATGGCTACACCTTC.

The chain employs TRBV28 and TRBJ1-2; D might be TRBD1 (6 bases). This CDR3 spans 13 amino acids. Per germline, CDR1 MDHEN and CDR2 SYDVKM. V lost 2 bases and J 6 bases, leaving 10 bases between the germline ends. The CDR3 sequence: CASSLEGEDGYTF. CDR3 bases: TGTGCCAGCAGTTTAGAGGGGGAAGATGGCTACACCTTC.

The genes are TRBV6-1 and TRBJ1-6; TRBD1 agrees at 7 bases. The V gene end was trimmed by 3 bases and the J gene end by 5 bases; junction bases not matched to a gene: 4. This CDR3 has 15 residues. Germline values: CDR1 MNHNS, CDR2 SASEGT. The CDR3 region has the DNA TGTGCCAGCAGTGAGCAACAGGGGCATAATTCACCCCTCCACTTT. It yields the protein CASSEQQGHNSPLHF.

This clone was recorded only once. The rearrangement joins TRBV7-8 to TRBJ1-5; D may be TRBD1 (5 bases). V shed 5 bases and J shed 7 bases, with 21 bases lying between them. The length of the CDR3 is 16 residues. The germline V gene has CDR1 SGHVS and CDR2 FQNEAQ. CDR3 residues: CASSPIRQTIGQPQHF. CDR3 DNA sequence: TGTGCCAGCAGCCCCATCCGACAGACCATTGGGCAGCCCCAGCATTTT.

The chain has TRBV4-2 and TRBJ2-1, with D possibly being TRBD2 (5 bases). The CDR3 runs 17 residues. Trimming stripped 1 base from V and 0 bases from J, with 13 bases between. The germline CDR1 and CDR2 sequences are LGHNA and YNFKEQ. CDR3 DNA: TGTGCCAGCAGCCAAGGCCCCCGAGGGCTCTCCTACAATGAGCAGTTCTTC. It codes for CASSQGPRGLSYNEQFF.

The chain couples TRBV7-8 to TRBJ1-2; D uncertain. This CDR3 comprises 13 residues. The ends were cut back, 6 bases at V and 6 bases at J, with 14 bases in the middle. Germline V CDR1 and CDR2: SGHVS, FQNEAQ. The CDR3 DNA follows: TGTGCCAGCAGGCGAACGCTCGGGGATGGCTACACCTTC. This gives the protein CASRRTLGDGYTF.

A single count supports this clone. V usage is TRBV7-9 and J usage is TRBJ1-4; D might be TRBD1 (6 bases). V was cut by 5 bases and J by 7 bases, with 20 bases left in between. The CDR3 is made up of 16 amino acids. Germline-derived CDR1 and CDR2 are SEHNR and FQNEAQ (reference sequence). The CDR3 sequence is CASSATGAGTSEKLFF. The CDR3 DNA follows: TGTGCCAGCAGCGCTACCGGGGCAGGGACAAGTGAAAAACTGTTTTTT.

In DNA form, the CDR3 reads TGTGCCATCTCATCTTGGACAGGGGAGACCTACGAGCAGTACTTC. The encoded protein is CAISSWTGETYEQYF. This chain uses TRBV10-3 with TRBJ2-7; 9 nucleotides agree with TRBD1. In germline, CDR1 is ENHRY, CDR2 SYGVKD. This CDR3 has 15 residues. V trimming: 8 bases; J trimming: 2 bases; junction bases outside the gene matches: 10.

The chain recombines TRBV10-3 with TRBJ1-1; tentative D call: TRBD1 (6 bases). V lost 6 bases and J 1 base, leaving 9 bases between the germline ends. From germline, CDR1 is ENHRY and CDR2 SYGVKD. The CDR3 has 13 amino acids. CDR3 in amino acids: CAIRQGPNTEAFF. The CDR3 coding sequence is TGTGCCATCAGACAGGGACCGAACACTGAAGCTTTCTTT.

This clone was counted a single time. CDR3: CASSSAGGEQFF. In DNA form, the CDR3 reads TGTGCCAGCAGTAGCGCGGGCGGAGAGCAGTTCTTC. V usage is TRBV6-2 or TRBV6-3 and J usage is TRBJ2-1; D possibly corresponds to TRBD2 (5 bases). V lost 5 bases and J lost 10, with 12 bases in between. CDR3 length equals 12 residues. Germline V gene data show CDR1 as MNHEY and CDR2 as SVGEGT.

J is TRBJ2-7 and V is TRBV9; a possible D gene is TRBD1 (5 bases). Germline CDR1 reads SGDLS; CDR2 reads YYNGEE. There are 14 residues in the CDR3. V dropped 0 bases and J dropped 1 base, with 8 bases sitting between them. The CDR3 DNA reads TGTGCCAGCAGCGTAGAACAGGCGTCCTACGAGCAGTACTTC. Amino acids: CASSVEQASYEQYF.

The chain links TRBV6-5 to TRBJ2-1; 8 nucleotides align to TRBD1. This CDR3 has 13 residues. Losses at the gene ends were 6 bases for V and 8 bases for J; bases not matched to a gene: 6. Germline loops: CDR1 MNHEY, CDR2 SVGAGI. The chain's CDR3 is CASRRTGSDEQFF. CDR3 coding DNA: TGTGCCAGCAGAAGGACAGGGTCCGATGAGCAGTTCTTC.

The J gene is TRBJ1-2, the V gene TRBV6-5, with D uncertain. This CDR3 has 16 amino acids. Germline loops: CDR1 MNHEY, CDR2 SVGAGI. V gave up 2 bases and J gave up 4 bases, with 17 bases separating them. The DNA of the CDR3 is TGTGCCAGCAGTTACCTTAGTGGAGGGCCAACCTATGGCTACACCTTC. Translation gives CASSYLSGGPTYGYTF.

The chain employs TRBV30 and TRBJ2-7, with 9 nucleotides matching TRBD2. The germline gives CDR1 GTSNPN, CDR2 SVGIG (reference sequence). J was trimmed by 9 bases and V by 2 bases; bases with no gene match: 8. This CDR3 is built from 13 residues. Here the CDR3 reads CAWSSSGELRQYF. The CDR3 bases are TGTGCCTGGAGTTCTAGCGGGGAGTTGCGGCAGTACTTC.

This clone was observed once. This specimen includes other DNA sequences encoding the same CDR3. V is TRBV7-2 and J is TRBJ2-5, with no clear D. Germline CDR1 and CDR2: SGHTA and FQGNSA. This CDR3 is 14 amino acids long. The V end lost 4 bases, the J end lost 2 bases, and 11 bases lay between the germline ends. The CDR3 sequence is CASSSPPGQETQYF. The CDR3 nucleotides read TGTGCCAGCAGCTCCCCCCCCGGTCAAGAGACCCAGTACTTC.

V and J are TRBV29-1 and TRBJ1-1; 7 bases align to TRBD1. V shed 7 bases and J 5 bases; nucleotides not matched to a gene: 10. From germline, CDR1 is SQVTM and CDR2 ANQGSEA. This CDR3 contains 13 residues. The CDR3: CSGGTVEGTEAFF. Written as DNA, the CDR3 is TGCAGCGGCGGGACAGTAGAGGGAACTGAAGCTTTCTTT.

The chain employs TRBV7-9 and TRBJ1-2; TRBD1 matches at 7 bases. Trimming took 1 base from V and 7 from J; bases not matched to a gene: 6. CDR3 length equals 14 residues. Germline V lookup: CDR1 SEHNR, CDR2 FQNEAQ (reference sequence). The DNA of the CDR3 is TGTGCCAGCAGCTTAGGGGCACAGGGGCCTGGCTACACCTTC. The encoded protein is CASSLGAQGPGYTF.

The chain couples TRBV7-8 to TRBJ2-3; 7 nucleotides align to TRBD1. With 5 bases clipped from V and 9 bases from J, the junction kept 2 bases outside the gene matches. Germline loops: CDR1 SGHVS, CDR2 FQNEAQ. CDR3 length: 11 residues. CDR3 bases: TGTGCCAGCAGCAAACAGGGGACGCAGTATTTT. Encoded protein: CASSKQGTQYF.

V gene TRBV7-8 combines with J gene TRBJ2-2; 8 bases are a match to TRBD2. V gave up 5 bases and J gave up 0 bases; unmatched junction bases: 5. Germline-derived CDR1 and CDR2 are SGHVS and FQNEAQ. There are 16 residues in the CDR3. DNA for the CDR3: TGTGCCAGCAGCCGAGGGCGGGGGGCGAACACCGGGGAGCTGTTTTTT. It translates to CASSRGRGANTGELFF. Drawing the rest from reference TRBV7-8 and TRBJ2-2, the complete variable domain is GAGVSQSPRYKVAKRGQDVALRCDPISGHVSLFWYQQALGQGPEFLTYFQNEAQLDKSGLPSDRFFAERPEGSVSTLKIQRTQQEDSAVYLCASSRGRGANTGELFFGEGSRLTVL.

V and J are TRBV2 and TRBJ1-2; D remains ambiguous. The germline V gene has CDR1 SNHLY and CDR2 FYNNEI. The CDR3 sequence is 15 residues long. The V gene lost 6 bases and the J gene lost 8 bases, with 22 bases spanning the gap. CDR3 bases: TGTGCCAGCAGCCAAACTTCCGTCTCAAGTTCGGGCTACACCTTC. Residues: CASSQTSVSSSGYTF.

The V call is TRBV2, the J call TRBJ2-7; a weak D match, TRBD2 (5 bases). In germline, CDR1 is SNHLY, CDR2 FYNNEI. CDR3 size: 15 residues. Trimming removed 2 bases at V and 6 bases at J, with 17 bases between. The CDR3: CASSEYSAADSEQYF. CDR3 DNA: TGTGCCAGCAGTGAATATTCCGCAGCGGACTCCGAGCAGTACTTC.

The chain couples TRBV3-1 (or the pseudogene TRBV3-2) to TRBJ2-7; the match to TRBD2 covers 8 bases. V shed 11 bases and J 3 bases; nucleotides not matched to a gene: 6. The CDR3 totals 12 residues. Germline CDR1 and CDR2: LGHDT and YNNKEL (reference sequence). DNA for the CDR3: TGTGCCGCCGGGACTAGTGGCTACGAGCAGTACTTC. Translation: CAAGTSGYEQYF.

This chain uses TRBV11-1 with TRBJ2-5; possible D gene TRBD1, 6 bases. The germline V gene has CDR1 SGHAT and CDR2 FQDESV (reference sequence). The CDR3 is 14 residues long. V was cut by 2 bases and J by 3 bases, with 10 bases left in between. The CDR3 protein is CASSLFSGEETQYF. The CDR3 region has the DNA TGTGCCAGCAGCTTATTTTCAGGGGAAGAGACCCAGTACTTC.

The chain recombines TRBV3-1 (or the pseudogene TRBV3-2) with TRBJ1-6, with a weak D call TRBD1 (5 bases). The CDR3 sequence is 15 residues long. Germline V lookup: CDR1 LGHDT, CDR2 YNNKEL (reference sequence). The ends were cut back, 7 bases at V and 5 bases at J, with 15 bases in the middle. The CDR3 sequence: CASTGEGLNNSPLHF. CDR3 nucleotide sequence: TGTGCCAGCACCGGAGAGGGACTCAATAATTCACCCCTCCACTTT.